These T cell receptor beta chains were read from a single sample in a study of cytomegalovirus exposure and HLA in healthy donors. TCRdb keeps only in-frame clones here, not all; method: immunoSEQ multiplex PCR. The sample lists 150,000 to 200,000 clones; 75% to 85% were seen once. The sequenced material came from PBMCs. These receptors were obtained from a young woman in good health and CMV-seropositive. The CDR3 runs from the conserved cysteine through the conserved F or W. D genes are given only for firm matches. Clone size is given for some rows only: seen once, a few or many times, or a class if the clone is expanded.

d_gene,j_gene,v_gene,abundance,CDR3nt,CDR3aa
NA,TRBJ1-1,TRBV10-3,NA,TGTGCCATCAGTGAGACAGGGCAGGGGAACACTGAAGCTTTCTTT,CAISETGQGNTEAFF
TRBD2,TRBJ2-7,TRBV28,NA,TGTGCCAGCAGTTTGGGAAGCGGGGGCTCCTCCTACGAGCAGTACTTC,CASSLGSGGSSYEQYF
NA,TRBJ1-1,TRBV27,NA,TGTGCCAGCAGTTATGGGGAGGGTTGGACTGAAGCTTTCTTT,CASSYGEGWTEAFF
TRBD1,TRBJ1-1,TRBV28,NA,TGTGCCAGCAGTCCCTACAGGGGGCTGAACACTGAAGCTTTCTTT,CASSPYRGLNTEAFF
NA,TRBJ1-2,TRBV28,few,TGTGCCAGCAGTTTCCCAGGTGCGGGGAGGGAGGCCTATGGCTACACCTTC,CASSFPGAGREAYGYTF
TRBD1,TRBJ2-5,TRBV7-9,NA,TGTGCCAGCAGCTTGCCACAGGGGCGAGTAGAGACCCAGTACTTC,CASSLPQGRVETQYF
NA,TRBJ1-1,TRBV5-1,NA,TGCGCCAGCAGCTTGGACGGTTCGGGCACTGAAGCTTTCTTT,CASSLDGSGTEAFF
NA,TRBJ2-3,TRBV25-1,NA,TGTGCCAGCAGTGAGGTGGACAGTGTCACAGATACGCAGTATTTT,CASSEVDSVTDTQYF
NA,TRBJ2-1,TRBV30,NA,TGTGCCTGGAGCGGGAGACCGGGCAATGAGCAGTTCTTC,CAWSGRPGNEQFF
TRBD2,TRBJ2-1,TRBV18,NA,TGTGCCAGCTCACAACAGGGACTAGCGGGAGGCCTTTACAATGAGCAGTTCTTC,CASSQQGLAGGLYNEQFF
TRBD1,TRBJ2-7,TRBV5-1,once,TGCGCCAGCAGCTTGGATGGGGACAGGGGTTACGAGCAGTACTTC,CASSLDGDRGYEQYF
NA,TRBJ1-4,TRBV5-5,NA,TGTGCCAGCAGCTATTTAGTATCGGAGAGACTGTTTTTT,CASSYLVSERLFF
NA,TRBJ2-2,TRBV4-2,NA,TGTGCCAGCAGCCAACGCCCGGGAGGGACAGTAGGGACCGGGGAGCTGTTTTTT,CASSQRPGGTVGTGELFF
NA,TRBJ1-4,TRBV19,NA,TGTGCCAGTAGCCCCGGGGCCGTACTCAGGGGAAAACTGTTTTTT,CASSPGAVLRGKLFF
NA,TRBJ2-1,TRBV6-5,NA,TGTGCCAGCAGTTACCCCAGGGCTTGGGGTGAGCAGTTCTTC,CASSYPRAWGEQFF
NA,TRBJ2-2,TRBV25-1,NA,TGTGCCAGCAGTAAGCCACAGGGAAGGTCCGGGGAGCTGTTTTTT,CASSKPQGRSGELFF
TRBD1,TRBJ1-1,TRBV4-1,NA,TGCGCCAGCAGCCAAGTGGACAGGGTCTCTAGGGGAGCTTTCTTT,CASSQVDRVSRGAFF
TRBD1,TRBJ2-7,TRBV5-6,once,TGTGCCAGCAGCGGGGGACAGACAAAAGCCTACGAGCAGTACTTC,CASSGGQTKAYEQYF
TRBD1,TRBJ1-6,TRBV5-1,NA,TGCGCCAGCAGCTTTGGGGGACAGGGCGATTCACCCCTCCACTTT,CASSFGGQGDSPLHF
TRBD1,TRBJ1-5,TRBV6-5,NA,TGTGCCAGCAGGCGGGACAGGGGGATCAATCAGCCCCAGCATTTT,CASRRDRGINQPQHF
TRBD1,TRBJ1-4,TRBV5-1,once,TGCGCCAGCAGCTCCGGGACAGGGTACGAAAAACTGTTTTTT,CASSSGTGYEKLFF
NA,TRBJ1-5,TRBV28,NA,TGTGCCAGCAGTGTCGGGGAACGCAATCAGCCCCAGCATTTT,CASSVGERNQPQHF
NA,TRBJ2-7,TRBV6-8,NA,TGTGCCAGCAGGACAAGTTGTCCCACCTACGAGCAGTACTTC,CASRTSCPTYEQYF
TRBD2,TRBJ2-7,TRBV6-1,few,TGTGCCAGCAGTGAAGGGGTAGCGGGGGTCTACGAGCAGTACTTC,CASSEGVAGVYEQYF
NA,TRBJ2-5,TRBV25-1,few,TGTGCCAGCAGTGACCCCCTGGTTAGAAGGACCCAGTACTTC,CASSDPLVRRTQYF
TRBD2,TRBJ2-7,TRBV27,few,TGTGCCAGCAGTTTATCAAGCGGGAGGACCCTATACGAGCAGTACTTC,CASSLSSGRTLYEQYF
NA,TRBJ1-1,TRBV5-6,NA,TGTGCCAGCAGCATTGACATGAACACTGAAGCTTTCTTT,CASSIDMNTEAFF
NA,TRBJ2-6,TRBV7-9,few,TGTGCCAGCAGCCCGAGTGGGGCCAACGTCCTGACTTTC,CASSPSGANVLTF